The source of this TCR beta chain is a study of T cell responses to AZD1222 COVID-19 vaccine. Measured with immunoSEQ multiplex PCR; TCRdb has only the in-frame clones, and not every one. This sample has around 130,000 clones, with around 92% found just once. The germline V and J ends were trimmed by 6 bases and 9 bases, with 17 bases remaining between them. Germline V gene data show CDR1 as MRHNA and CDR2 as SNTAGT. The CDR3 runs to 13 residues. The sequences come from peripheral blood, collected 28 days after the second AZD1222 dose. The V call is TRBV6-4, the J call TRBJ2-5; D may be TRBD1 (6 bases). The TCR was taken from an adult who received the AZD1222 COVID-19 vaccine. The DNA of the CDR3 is TGTGCCAGCAGCCAAGGGACACCCGGGCCCCAGTACTTC. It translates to CASSQGTPGPQYF.